The 25 T cell receptor beta chains below were found in one sample sequenced in a study of OX40 agonist ivuxolimab in advanced cancers. Library construction relied on the immunoSEQ multiplex PCR assay. TCRdb provides this immuneACCESS table in a form limited to in-frame rearrangements. Some clones are lacking; in checked studies, under half of them reflect an unresolved V gene, and why the rest are absent is not known. The sample table lists about 77,000 clones, approximately 92% of them with a count of one. The ten largest clones capture around 0.32% of the sample. The sample here was CD4+ or CD8+ T cells sorted from blood, taken in a trial of the OX40 agonist ivuxolimab. These TCRs come from an adult with an advanced solid tumor such as melanoma, head and neck, liver or kidney cancer.

This chain joins TRBV7-9 and TRBJ1-1; 10 bases fit TRBD1. Germline values: CDR1 SEHNR, CDR2 FQNEAQ (reference sequence). The CDR3 length is 12 residues. J was trimmed by 11 bases and V by 5 bases; bases with no gene match: 5. The CDR3 bases are TGTGCCAGCAGCCCAGAGGACAGGGGGGCTTTCTTT. It is translated as CASSPEDRGAFF.

V is TRBV7-2 and J is TRBJ1-5; 7 bases map to TRBD1. The germline CDR1 and CDR2 sequences are SGHTA and FQGNSA. V gave up 2 bases and J gave up 4 bases; unmatched junction bases: 5. CDR3 length equals 15 residues. The CDR3 here is CASSLMGQSNQPQHF. The DNA for the CDR3 is TGTGCCAGCAGCTTAATGGGACAGTCGAATCAGCCCCAGCATTTT.

The chain has TRBV5-1 and TRBJ1-1; 7 nucleotides agree with TRBD1. This CDR3 is 15 amino acids long. The germline V gene has CDR1 SGHRS and CDR2 YFSETQ. The trim removed 3 bases at V and 5 bases at J, leaving 10 bases unmatched. CDR3 residues: CASSSGPGGTTEAFF. DNA of the CDR3: TGCGCCAGCAGCTCGGGACCAGGGGGGACAACTGAAGCTTTCTTT. The full variable domain, its missing parts supplied by reference TRBV5-1 and TRBJ1-1, is KAGVTQTPRYLIKTRGQQVTLSCSPISGHRSVSWYQQTPGQGLQFLFEYFSETQRNKGNFPGRFSGRQFSNSRSEMNVSTLELGDSALYLCASSSGPGGTTEAFFGQGTRLTVV.

The chain has TRBV30 and TRBJ1-4, with D unresolved. With 4 bases removed from V and 3 bases from J, the gap between germline ends came to 18 bases. Germline-derived CDR1 and CDR2 are GTSNPN and SVGIG (reference sequence). The CDR3 loop spans 16 amino acids. The CDR3 nucleotides read TGTGCCTGGAAGTTGGGCAGCCCCCATGCTAATGAAAAACTGTTTTTT. It yields the protein CAWKLGSPHANEKLFF.

The rearrangement joins TRBV4-2 to TRBJ2-3, with D maybe TRBD1 (5 bases). V lost 6 bases and J 2 bases, leaving 15 bases between the germline ends. This CDR3 spans 15 amino acids. The germline CDR1 and CDR2 sequences are LGHNA and YNFKEQ. The CDR3 loop is CASSPGAAHTDTQYF. The DNA of the CDR3 is TGTGCCAGCAGTCCTGGGGCGGCCCACACAGATACGCAGTATTTT.

The CDR3 protein is CASGAYEQYF. The CDR3 coding sequence is TGTGCCAGCGGAGCCTACGAGCAGTACTTC. This sequence joins TRBV2 and TRBJ2-7; D ambiguous. Germline-derived CDR1 and CDR2 are SNHLY and FYNNEI. CDR3 length: 10 amino acids. The V and J ends lost 8 bases and 2 bases respectively, with 4 bases between them.

The rearrangement uses TRBV11-3 and TRBJ2-2, with D perhaps matching TRBD2 (5 bases). The germline gives CDR1 SGHNT, CDR2 YENEEA. The CDR3 totals 15 residues. Trimming stripped 5 bases from V and 6 bases from J, with 16 bases between. CDR3 sequence (DNA): TGTGCCAGCAGCGCCTCGGGAATCGGCTCCGGGGAGCTGTTTTTT. This encodes CASSASGIGSGELFF. Looking up the rest from reference TRBV11-3 and TRBJ2-2 gives the full variable domain: EAGVVQSPRYKIIEKKQPVAFWCNPISGHNTLYWYLQNLGQGPELLIRYENEEAVDDSQLPKDRFSAERLKGVDSTLKIQPAELGDSAVYLCASSASGIGSGELFFGEGSRLTVL.

The rearrangement uses TRBV6-5 and TRBJ1-1; D is undetermined. V was trimmed by 0 bases and J by 0 bases, leaving 5 bases between them. CDR3 length: 14 residues. The germline V gene encodes CDR1 MNHEY and CDR2 SVGAGI. As DNA, the CDR3 is TGTGCCAGCAGTTACTCTCAACTGAACACTGAAGCTTTCTTT. It codes for CASSYSQLNTEAFF.

This clone was counted only a few times. The V call is TRBV27, the J call TRBJ2-2, with 10 bases fitting TRBD2. The J segment lost 5 bases and the V segment lost 5 bases, leaving 5 bases of the junction unmatched. Germline CDR1 reads MNHEY; CDR2 reads SMNVEV (reference sequence). This CDR3 spans 15 amino acids. CDR3 sequence: CASSVLAGQTGELFF. The CDR3 DNA is TGTGCCAGCAGTGTACTAGCGGGGCAGACCGGGGAGCTGTTTTTT.

The chain is built from TRBV7-2 and TRBJ2-2, with D perhaps matching TRBD1 or TRBD2 (6 bases each). Between the trimmed V and J ends, which lost 5 bases and 5 bases, there was a span of 18 bases. From germline, CDR1 is SGHTA and CDR2 FQGNSA. The CDR3 is 16 amino acids. The CDR3 protein is CASSRYGGARTGELFF. Here the CDR3 DNA reads TGTGCCAGCAGCCGATACGGGGGCGCGAGGACCGGGGAGCTGTTTTTT.

The V call is TRBV2, the J call TRBJ2-7; either TRBD1 or TRBD2 may fit D (5 bases each). Germline lookup yields CDR1 SNHLY and CDR2 FYNNEI. The CDR3 consists of 15 residues. V lost 0 bases and J lost 4, with 13 bases in between. CDR3 sequence reads: CASSEAEGSQYEQYF. In nucleotides, the CDR3 is TGTGCCAGCAGTGAAGCAGAGGGGTCACAATACGAGCAGTACTTC.

This chain uses TRBV19 with TRBJ1-4, with D possibly matching TRBD1 (5 bases). CDR3 length equals 16 residues. The V end lost 4 bases, the J end lost 11 bases, and 23 bases lay between the germline ends. Germline V gene sequence: CDR1 LNHDA, CDR2 SQIVND (reference sequence). The CDR3 region is CASSTGIQVVTAKLFF. The CDR3, as DNA: TGTGCCAGTAGTACCGGAATACAGGTGGTTACGGCGAAACTGTTTTTT.

The V gene is TRBV6-5, the J gene TRBJ1-4; D remains ambiguous. Germline CDR1 reads MNHEY; CDR2 reads SVGAGI. The CDR3 has 14 residues. With 6 bases removed from V and 5 bases from J, the gap between germline ends came to 13 bases. In DNA form, the CDR3 reads TGTGCCAGCAGCATGACGTGGGAAAATGAAAAACTGTTTTTT. It translates to CASSMTWENEKLFF.

V usage is TRBV27 and J usage is TRBJ2-7; tentatively, D is TRBD1 or TRBD2 (7 bases each). The CDR3 has 13 amino acids. V dropped 11 bases and J dropped 7 bases, with 21 bases sitting between them. Germline V lookup: CDR1 MNHEY, CDR2 SMNVEV (reference sequence). The CDR3 coding sequence is TGTGCCTCAAGGGGGCTAGCGGAACTTGAGCAGTACTTC. The encoded protein is CASRGLAELEQYF.

The V call is TRBV19, the J call TRBJ2-7; D uncertain. The CDR3 is 13 residues long. V shed 1 base and J shed 3 bases, with 7 bases lying between them. Germline V gene data show CDR1 as LNHDA and CDR2 as SQIVND (reference sequence). In DNA, the CDR3 is TGTGCCAGTAGTATAGGGGCCCTCTACGAGCAGTACTTC. This translates into CASSIGALYEQYF.

This sequence joins TRBV6-4 and TRBJ2-1, with D possibly TRBD1 on 5 matching bases. The germline CDR1 and CDR2 sequences are MRHNA and SNTAGT. Deletions cut 6 bases from V and 1 base from J, with 13 bases between. The CDR3 length is 15 residues. CDR3 sequence: CASREDSGSYNEQFF. CDR3 in DNA: TGTGCCAGCAGGGAAGACAGTGGGTCCTACAATGAGCAGTTCTTC.

This chain connects TRBV19 to TRBJ2-7, with D perhaps being TRBD1 or TRBD2 (6 bases each). Trimming removed 3 bases from V and 0 bases from J, with 12 bases in between. There are 15 residues in the CDR3. CDR1 is LNHDA and CDR2 is SQIVND in the germline V gene (reference sequence). The CDR3 spells CASSIPGEASYEQYF. In DNA form, the CDR3 reads TGTGCCAGTAGTATTCCAGGGGAGGCCTCCTACGAGCAGTACTTC. The variable domain in full, completed from reference TRBV19 and TRBJ2-7, reads DGGITQSPKYLFRKEGQNVTLSCEQNLNHDAMYWYRQDPGQGLRLIYYSQIVNDFQKGDIAEGYSVSREKKESFPLTVTSAQKNPTAFYLCASSIPGEASYEQYFGPGTRLTVT.

This clone has more than one count but fewer than ten. The chain employs TRBV29-1 and TRBJ2-7; 8 bases are shared with TRBD1. The germline CDR1 and CDR2 sequences are SQVTM and ANQGSEA. This CDR3 has 13 residues. V was pared by 7 bases and J by 6 bases, with 11 bases of the junction left unmatched. This chain's CDR3 is CSAEGTGLGEQYF. CDR3 DNA sequence: TGCAGCGCCGAGGGGACAGGTCTCGGCGAGCAGTACTTC.

The chain couples TRBV10-3 to TRBJ1-3; TRBD1 might be the D (5 bases). The CDR3 has 16 residues. Between the trimmed V and J ends, which lost 0 bases and 0 bases, there was a span of 9 bases. CDR1 is ENHRY, CDR2 SYGVKD, per germline. CDR3 sequence reads: CAISESGQFSGNTIYF. CDR3 DNA sequence: TGTGCCATCAGTGAGTCAGGACAATTCTCTGGAAACACCATATATTTT.

This sequence joins TRBV6-1 and TRBJ2-5; no firm D call. CDR3 length equals 12 residues. The V end lost 9 bases, the J end lost 7 bases, and 15 bases lay between the germline ends. Germline CDR1 and CDR2: MNHNS and SASEGT. The CDR3 is CASSLGPGTQYF. Here the CDR3 DNA reads TGTGCCAGTTCACTTGGGCCTGGGACCCAGTACTTC.

The chain combines TRBV29-1 with TRBJ2-5; 10 nucleotides agree with TRBD1. The junction had 5 bases not matched to a gene; V was cut back by 7 bases and J by 3 bases. The CDR3 is made up of 13 amino acids. The germline gives CDR1 SQVTM, CDR2 ANQGSEA. CDR3 coding DNA: TGCAGCGCAGGGGGGACAGGGGAAGAGACCCAGTACTTC. Protein: CSAGGTGEETQYF.

Only one count was recorded for this clone. V is TRBV28 and J is TRBJ2-7; the match to TRBD2 covers 8 bases. In germline, CDR1 is MDHEN, CDR2 SYDVKM. With V trimmed by 7 bases and J by 0 bases, 11 bases remained unmatched. The CDR3 has 16 residues. The CDR3 region is CASIRGGAITSYEQYF. The CDR3, as DNA: TGTGCCAGCATCCGGGGGGGGGCAATCACCTCCTACGAGCAGTACTTC.

The chain links TRBV6-6 to TRBJ1-6; D not resolved. This CDR3 region has 14 residues. The V and J ends lost 6 bases and 7 bases respectively, with 13 bases between them. Germline-derived CDR1 and CDR2 are MNHNY and SVGAGI (reference sequence). CDR3 DNA: TGTGCCAGCAGCCCGACTGCCACAAATTCACCCCTCCACTTT. Translating it yields CASSPTATNSPLHF.

The V gene is TRBV5-1, the J gene TRBJ1-6, with a weak D call TRBD1 (5 bases). The CDR3 is 14 amino acids. V lost 6 bases, J lost 10 bases, and 17 bases lay in between. Germline loops: CDR1 SGHRS, CDR2 YFSETQ. CDR3 coding DNA: TGCGCCAGCAAGGCGGGGACGGGGGTCTCACCCCTCCACTTT. Its protein is CASKAGTGVSPLHF.

The rearrangement uses TRBV2 and TRBJ2-3; TRBD2 aligns across 8 bases. The CDR3 sequence is 14 residues long. Germline V gene lookup returns CDR1 SNHLY and CDR2 FYNNEI. V lost 7 bases to trimming and J lost 2 bases; unmatched junction nucleotides: 5. CDR3 nucleotides: TGTGCCAGCACAGCGGGAGCCATCACAGATACGCAGTATTTT. Its translation is CASTAGAITDTQYF.